The next 22 T cell receptor beta chains were all read from a single sample in a study of Tregs in tolerant kidney transplant recipients. The nonmyeloablative bone marrow transplants came from related graft donors, with transient mixed chimerism. TCRdb's table, derived via immunoSEQ multiplex PCR, lists solely in-frame clones and lacks some. The sample lists over 70,000 clones, roughly 91% occurring once. The specimen was CD4+ T cells from blood (PBMCs), collected 24 months after the transplant. The receptors derive from a human patient who received a combined kidney and bone marrow transplant. The graft donor may be the source of some T cells.

This clone showed up just a few times. The chain joins TRBV9 to TRBJ1-2; D is unclear. Germline V CDR1 and CDR2: SGDLS, YYNGEE. CDR3 length equals 14 residues. Trimming stripped 3 bases from V and 8 bases from J, with 17 bases between. CDR3 DNA sequence: TGTGCCAGCAGCGCAGCGGGTCGGGCACAAGGCTACACCTTC. This codes for CASSAAGRAQGYTF.

The V call is TRBV18, the J call TRBJ1-4; D gene uncertain. The ends were cut back, 3 bases at V and 4 bases at J, with 12 bases in the middle. Germline assignment: CDR1 KGHSH and CDR2 LQKENI. The CDR3 has 15 amino acids. The CDR3 reads CASSPVRVGNEKLFF. CDR3 coding DNA: TGTGCCAGCTCACCCGTCCGGGTCGGTAATGAAAAACTGTTTTTT.

This rearrangement joins TRBV7-3 to TRBJ2-1; TRBD2 might be the D (6 bases). The germline V and J ends were trimmed by 5 bases and 2 bases, with 19 bases remaining between them. CDR3 size: 17 residues. Germline assignment: CDR1 SGHTA and CDR2 FQGTGA. CDR3 protein: CASSPLGIAVPYNEQFF. For the CDR3, the DNA is TGTGCCAGCAGCCCATTGGGGATAGCGGTACCCTACAATGAGCAGTTCTTC. Full variable domain (outside the CDR3, taken from reference TRBV7-3 and TRBJ2-1): GAGVSQTPSNKVTEKGKYVELRCDPISGHTALYWYRQSLGQGPEFLIYFQGTGAADDSGLPNDRFFAVRPEGSVSTLKIQRTERGDSAVYLCASSPLGIAVPYNEQFFGPGTRLTVL.

V is TRBV2 and J is TRBJ2-1, with 15 nucleotides matching TRBD2. This CDR3 spans 16 amino acids. V trimming: 6 bases; J trimming: 7 bases; junction bases outside the gene matches: 7. Germline V gene data show CDR1 as SNHLY and CDR2 as FYNNEI. The CDR3 coding sequence is TGTGCCAGCAGCCTCGGACTAGCGGGGGGGCAGAATGAGCAGTTCTTC. Translating gives CASSLGLAGGQNEQFF.

This clone came up a few times. The genes are TRBV19 and TRBJ1-2; 8 bases line up with TRBD1. Germline-derived CDR1 and CDR2 are LNHDA and SQIVND (reference sequence). The trim removed 5 bases at V and 5 bases at J, leaving 10 bases unmatched. This CDR3 contains 15 residues. The CDR3 reads CASSLTGQGGYGYTF. The CDR3 bases are TGTGCCAGTAGTCTAACCGGACAGGGAGGATATGGCTACACCTTC.

J is TRBJ2-7 and V is TRBV16; D might be TRBD1 (5 bases). V shed 8 bases and J shed 2 bases, with 16 bases lying between them. The CDR3 has 14 amino acids. Germline lookup yields CDR1 KGHSY and CDR2 FQNENV. Here the CDR3 reads CASARAGAPYEQYF. CDR3 DNA: TGTGCCAGCGCCAGGGCCGGAGCGCCCTACGAGCAGTACTTC.

The V and J genes are TRBV29-1 and TRBJ1-1; maybe TRBD1 (6 bases). Trimming removed 6 bases at V and 0 bases at J, with 20 bases between. This CDR3 is 16 amino acids long. Per germline, CDR1 SQVTM and CDR2 ANQGSEA. The chain's CDR3 is CSVGSRGRRMNTEAFF. In nucleotides, the CDR3 is TGCAGCGTAGGCTCCAGGGGTCGGAGGATGAACACTGAAGCTTTCTTT.

V is TRBV5-1 and J is TRBJ2-7, with D tentatively TRBD1 (5 bases). CDR1 SGHRS and CDR2 YFSETQ come from the germline V gene. This CDR3 contains 13 residues. Trimming removed 2 bases at V and 2 bases at J, with 8 bases between. CDR3 residues: CASSFRVAYEQYF. In nucleotides, the CDR3 is TGCGCCAGCAGCTTCAGGGTTGCCTACGAGCAGTACTTC.

J is TRBJ1-2 and V is TRBV5-6, with D perhaps TRBD1 (6 bases). Germline CDR1 SGHDT, CDR2 YYEEEE. Between the trimmed V and J ends, which lost 0 bases and 6 bases, there was a span of 6 bases. The CDR3 is 12 residues long. This CDR3 reads CASSLGGHGYTF. DNA of the CDR3: TGTGCCAGCAGCTTGGGGGGGCATGGCTACACCTTC.

This sequence joins TRBV10-3 and TRBJ2-7; possible D gene TRBD1, 6 bases. The germline V gene encodes CDR1 ENHRY and CDR2 SYGVKD. V lost 4 bases and J 2 bases, leaving 9 bases between the germline ends. This CDR3 is built from 13 residues. CDR3 nucleotides: TGTGCCATCAGTGGACAGGCCCCCTACGAGCAGTACTTC. Translation gives CAISGQAPYEQYF.

The rearrangement uses TRBV5-4 and TRBJ2-7; D remains ambiguous. Germline V gene sequence: CDR1 SGHNT, CDR2 YYREEE (reference sequence). The V gene lost 4 bases and the J gene lost 2 bases, with 13 bases spanning the gap. The CDR3 consists of 14 residues. The CDR3 region has the DNA TGTGCCAGCAGCGTGAACCAAGCCCCCTACGAGCAGTACTTC. It specifies CASSVNQAPYEQYF.

V and J are TRBV7-9 and TRBJ2-1; 14 nucleotides align to TRBD2. V shed 5 bases and J 5 bases; nucleotides not matched to a gene: 14. This CDR3 spans 19 amino acids. Germline CDR1 reads SEHNR; CDR2 reads FQNEAQ (reference sequence). The CDR3 here is CASSQVGTSGSRRDNEQFF. The DNA for the CDR3 is TGTGCCAGCAGCCAAGTCGGGACTAGCGGGAGTAGAAGGGACAATGAGCAGTTCTTC.

V is TRBV7-7 and J is TRBJ2-3; TRBD1 agrees at 8 bases. Germline V lookup: CDR1 SSHAT, CDR2 FNYEAQ (reference sequence). V lost 4 bases, J lost 7 bases, and 4 bases stayed unmatched. The CDR3 has 13 residues. In DNA form, the CDR3 reads TGTGCCAGCAGCTCAGGACAGGGATATACGCAGTATTTT. It codes for CASSSGQGYTQYF.

Comments on this clone: Germline and junction disagree at one end, which may indicate a read error. Other DNA variants within this sample encode the same CDR3. This sequence joins TRBV27 and TRBJ1-6; D is ambiguous. Germline V lookup: CDR1 MNHEY, CDR2 SMNVEV (reference sequence). This CDR3 has 14 amino acids. CDR3 amino acids: CASAGRRGYSPLHF. In DNA, the CDR3 is TGTGCCAGCGCGGGCAGGCGAGGATATTCCCCCCTCCACTTT.

Only one count was recorded for this clone. The gene calls are TRBV7-9 and TRBJ2-3; 9 bases are a match to TRBD2. This CDR3 comprises 15 residues. Germline CDR1 SEHNR, CDR2 FQNEAQ (reference sequence). V shed 7 bases, J shed 0 bases, and the junction held 5 bases outside the gene matches. As DNA, the CDR3 is TGTGCCAGCACCCTTAGCGGGGGCAGCACAGATACGCAGTATTTT. It yields the protein CASTLSGGSTDTQYF.

The chain joins TRBV5-1 to TRBJ2-6; 7 positions match TRBD1. Germline CDR1 reads SGHRS; CDR2 reads YFSETQ. The length of the CDR3 is 20 residues. V lost 0 bases and J lost 0; bases outside the gene matches: 12. The CDR3 protein is CASSLVPKQGRSSGANVLTF. For the CDR3, the DNA is TGCGCCAGCAGCTTGGTCCCGAAACAGGGGCGAAGCTCTGGGGCCAACGTCCTGACTTTC.

The V and J genes are TRBV4-3 and TRBJ2-7; TRBD2 agrees at 8 bases. This CDR3 has 17 amino acids. The trim removed 4 bases at V and 3 bases at J, leaving 14 bases unmatched. Germline V CDR1 and CDR2: LGHNA, YSLEER. The CDR3 nucleotides read TGCGCCAGCAGCCCGATACCCGGGACTAGTCCATTCTACGAGCAGTACTTC. Its protein is CASSPIPGTSPFYEQYF.

The chain employs TRBV5-6 and TRBJ2-6; no clear D gene. Germline assignment: CDR1 SGHDT and CDR2 YYEEEE. Trimming removed 0 bases at V and 4 bases at J, with 11 bases between. The CDR3 sequence is 16 residues long. Here the CDR3 DNA reads TGTGCCAGCAGCTTGGGGTTTTCCAGGGGGGCCAACGTCCTGACTTTC. Translated, it gives CASSLGFSRGANVLTF.

The V gene is TRBV28, the J gene TRBJ1-5; maybe TRBD1 (6 bases). The CDR3 loop spans 15 amino acids. The germline CDR1 and CDR2 sequences are MDHEN and SYDVKM. V lost 5 bases to trimming and J lost 6 bases, with 17 bases between them. CDR3 nucleotide sequence: TGTGCCAGCAGTCTCTCGGGGGGCAGGAGTCAGCCCCAGCATTTT. Its protein product is CASSLSGGRSQPQHF. Supplemented by reference TRBV28 and TRBJ1-5, the full variable domain reads DVKVTQSSRYLVKRTGEKVFLECVQDMDHENMFWYRQDPGLGLRLIYFSYDVKMKEKGDIPEGYSVSREKKERFSLILESASTNQTSMYLCASSLSGGRSQPQHFGDGTRLSIL.

This rearrangement joins TRBV5-1 to TRBJ2-3; 11 bases agree with TRBD2. The CDR3 spans 15 residues. Germline values: CDR1 SGHRS, CDR2 YFSETQ. V lost 6 bases and J lost 2; bases outside the gene matches: 5. The CDR3 loop is CASNWGLADTDTQYF. CDR3 DNA: TGCGCCAGCAACTGGGGACTAGCGGACACAGATACGCAGTATTTT.

The chain has TRBV6-6 and TRBJ1-2; 7 nucleotides line up with TRBD1. The CDR3 consists of 16 residues. The V segment lost 1 base and the J segment 0 bases; nucleotides outside the gene matches: 5. The V gene's germline CDR1 is MNHNY and CDR2 SVGAGI (reference sequence). DNA for the CDR3: TGTGCCAGCAGTTACTATACAGGGGCGTCTAACTATGGCTACACCTTC. Translated, it gives CASSYYTGASNYGYTF.

The gene calls are TRBV5-1 and TRBJ2-5; 9 bases align to TRBD2. The CDR3 sequence is 15 residues long. Per the germline V gene, CDR1 is SGHRS and CDR2 is YFSETQ. Trimming cost V 2 bases and J 5 bases; bases outside gene matches: 7. In nucleotides, the CDR3 is TGCGCCAGCAGCTTCTTAGCGGGAGATGGCGAGACCCAGTACTTC. Protein product: CASSFLAGDGETQYF.